Each of the 10 T cell receptor beta chains below was sequenced from the same sample in a study of cytomegalovirus exposure and HLA in healthy donors. PCR amplification relied on 60 Vbeta primers (plus 13 Jbeta primers). Libraries were prepared by immunoSEQ multiplex PCR; TCRdb keeps only in-frame clonotypes and omits some of them. The sample yields about 180,000 clones, 80% seen once. The sequenced sample consisted of PBMCs. Every receptor here comes from a woman aged 30 to 39 in good health and CMV-seronegative.

This chain joins TRBV7-8 and TRBJ2-7; D is perhaps TRBD2 (6 bases). The germline gives CDR1 SGHVS, CDR2 FQNEAQ. Trimming left V 5 bases short and J 4 bases short, with 18 bases between. The CDR3 spans 15 residues. The CDR3 loop reads CASSPIGGLVYEQYF. As DNA, the CDR3 is TGTGCCAGCAGCCCAATTGGAGGGCTGGTATACGAGCAGTACTTC.

J is TRBJ2-2 and V is TRBV13; 8 bases match TRBD1. The CDR3 contains 16 residues. Germline lookup yields CDR1 PRHDT and CDR2 FYEKMQ (reference sequence). V dropped 0 bases and J dropped 2; count of bases not matched to a gene: 2. The CDR3 nucleotides read TGTGCCAGCAGCTTAGGGCAGGGGGCAAACACCGGGGAGCTGTTTTTT. It is translated as CASSLGQGANTGELFF.

The V call is TRBV18, the J call TRBJ2-7; 9 positions agree with TRBD1. The junction had 13 bases not matched to a gene; V was cut back by 4 bases and J by 0 bases. Germline CDR1 is KGHSH and CDR2 is LQKENI. This CDR3 comprises 18 residues. CDR3 nucleotide sequence: TGTGCCAGCTCACTCTACGGGACAGGGAAAATCAGCTCCTACGAGCAGTACTTC. Translation: CASSLYGTGKISSYEQYF.

This clone was counted a few times. The chain has TRBV30 and TRBJ1-3; 8 bases line up with TRBD1. Germline loops: CDR1 GTSNPN, CDR2 SVGIG (reference sequence). J gave up 2 bases and V 0 bases, and 6 bases lay outside the gene matches. The CDR3 runs 16 residues. CDR3 DNA sequence: TGTGCCTGGAGTGTACGGGGGACAGGACCTGGAAACACCATATATTTT. Its protein is CAWSVRGTGPGNTIYF.

CDR3 region: CASSEAPGTAYYEQYF. In DNA form, the CDR3 reads TGCGCCAGCAGTGAGGCTCCCGGGACAGCTTACTACGAGCAGTACTTC. V is TRBV10-1 and J is TRBJ2-7; 7 nucleotides align to TRBD1. This CDR3 is 16 amino acids long. From germline, CDR1 is WNHNN and CDR2 SYGVQD (reference sequence). The V segment lost 2 bases and the J segment 3 bases; nucleotides outside the gene matches: 10.

For the CDR3, the DNA is TGTGCCAGCAGTGTATCAGGGGGCGGGTATGGCTACACCTTC. Translated, it gives CASSVSGGGYGYTF. The chain employs TRBV2 and TRBJ1-2; the match to TRBD1 covers 8 bases. Germline V gives CDR1 SNHLY, CDR2 FYNNEI. V gave up 4 bases and J gave up 5 bases; unmatched junction bases: 6. This CDR3 is built from 14 residues.

This chain joins TRBV7-2 and TRBJ2-7; 8 bases line up with TRBD1. The CDR3 sequence is 13 residues long. The V segment lost 2 bases and the J segment 9 bases; nucleotides outside the gene matches: 6. Germline V gene sequence: CDR1 SGHTA, CDR2 FQGNSA. The DNA of the CDR3 is TGTGCCAGCAGCTTATCAGGGGGCGTGGTGCAGTACTTC. Translation: CASSLSGGVVQYF. The full variable domain, in which reference TRBV7-2 and TRBJ2-7 provide the parts outside the CDR3, is GAGVSQSPSNKVTEKGKDVELRCDPISGHTALYWYRQSLGQGLEFLIYFQGNSAPDKSGLPSDRFSAERTGGSVSTLTIQRTQQEDSAVYLCASSLSGGVVQYFGPGTRLTVT.

The gene calls are TRBV6-1 and TRBJ2-5, with D possibly matching TRBD1 (6 bases). The CDR3 loop spans 15 amino acids. CDR1 and CDR2 from the germline V gene are MNHNS and SASEGT. Deletions cut 3 bases from V and 1 base from J, with 12 bases between. CDR3 sequence reads: CASSEVLDSQETQYF. In DNA form, the CDR3 reads TGTGCCAGCAGTGAGGTCCTGGACAGCCAAGAGACCCAGTACTTC.

The V and J genes are TRBV7-2 and TRBJ1-2, with D uncertain. CDR3 length: 14 residues. Trimming removed 7 bases from V and 7 bases from J, with 19 bases in between. Germline assignment: CDR1 SGHTA and CDR2 FQGNSA. The CDR3 region is CASKPGRERGGYTF. CDR3 nucleotides: TGTGCCAGCAAACCCGGGAGGGAGCGCGGTGGCTACACCTTC.

The rearrangement joins TRBV5-4 to TRBJ2-5, with 12 positions matching TRBD2. Germline V gene data show CDR1 as SGHNT and CDR2 as YYREEE (reference sequence). V was clipped by 3 bases and J by 4 bases; unmatched bases: 4. The CDR3 runs 15 residues. The CDR3 loop is CASSWTSGVGETQYF. In DNA form, the CDR3 reads TGTGCCAGCAGCTGGACTAGCGGGGTCGGAGAGACCCAGTACTTC.